The 27 T cell receptor beta chains given below trace back to one sample, sequenced in a study of cytomegalovirus exposure and HLA in healthy donors. TCRdb's copy holds only in-frame clones and misses some; the assay was immunoSEQ multiplex PCR. The sample has around 350,000 clones; around 86% are singletons. Material: PBMCs. The receptors originated from a woman aged 18-30 years in good health and CMV-seronegative.

The V gene is TRBV28, the J gene TRBJ1-3; TRBD1 agrees at 8 bases. CDR3 length equals 15 residues. Germline values: CDR1 MDHEN, CDR2 SYDVKM. The junction had 4 bases not matched to a gene; V was cut back by 3 bases and J by 3 bases. Here the CDR3 DNA reads TGTGCCAGCAGTTTGCAGGGGGCGCATGGAAACACCATATATTTT. Its translation is CASSLQGAHGNTIYF. Full variable domain (remainder filled in from reference TRBV28 and TRBJ1-3): DVKVTQSSRYLVKRTGEKVFLECVQDMDHENMFWYRQDPGLGLRLIYFSYDVKMKEKGDIPEGYSVSREKKERFSLILESASTNQTSMYLCASSLQGAHGNTIYFGEGSWLTVV.

The chain uses TRBV7-6 and TRBJ2-5; 8 bases agree with TRBD2. Germline trimming cut 1 base from V and 2 bases from J; bases unmatched to any gene: 6. The germline CDR1 and CDR2 sequences are SGHVS and FNYEAQ. This CDR3 comprises 16 residues. The CDR3 is CASSLGERGHQETQYF. The CDR3 nucleotides read TGTGCCAGCAGCTTAGGGGAGCGGGGGCATCAAGAGACCCAGTACTTC.

This chain links TRBV29-1 with TRBJ1-2; the D is unclear. This CDR3 spans 12 amino acids. Germline values: CDR1 SQVTM, CDR2 ANQGSEA. Trimming stripped 7 bases from V and 8 bases from J, with 17 bases between. The CDR3 sequence is CSADPAAEGYTF. As DNA, the CDR3 is TGCAGCGCCGACCCCGCGGCGGAAGGCTACACCTTC.

The chain recombines TRBV28 with TRBJ2-7; D is ambiguous. Trimming removed 2 bases from V and 4 bases from J, with 9 bases in between. The CDR3 covers 13 residues. The germline CDR1 and CDR2 sequences are MDHEN and SYDVKM. The CDR3 protein is CASSLVATYEQYF. Written as DNA, the CDR3 is TGTGCCAGCAGTTTAGTGGCAACATACGAGCAGTACTTC.

The J gene is TRBJ1-2, the V gene TRBV7-9; D ambiguous. V gave up 5 bases and J gave up 6 bases, with 10 bases separating them. Per the germline V gene, CDR1 is SEHNR and CDR2 is FQNEAQ (reference sequence). The CDR3 runs to 12 residues. The CDR3 loop is CASSTREDGYTF. In DNA form, the CDR3 reads TGTGCCAGCAGCACCCGGGAGGATGGCTACACCTTC.

This clone was seen a handful of times. The genes are TRBV28 and TRBJ1-2, with no clear D. The CDR3 is 14 residues long. With 3 bases removed from V and 7 bases from J, the gap between germline ends came to 15 bases. The V gene's germline CDR1 is MDHEN and CDR2 SYDVKM. The CDR3 region has the DNA TGTGCCAGCAGTTTCGGAGAGGGAGGTGGTGGCTACACCTTC. Its protein product is CASSFGEGGGGYTF.

The chain recombines TRBV27 with TRBJ2-1; the match to TRBD2 covers 7 bases. V shed 6 bases and J 2 bases; nucleotides not matched to a gene: 10. Looked up from germline, CDR1 is MNHEY and CDR2 is SMNVEV (reference sequence). The CDR3 has 16 residues. The CDR3 is CASRNGSGLPYNEQFF. CDR3 nucleotides: TGTGCCAGCAGAAATGGCTCGGGACTACCCTACAATGAGCAGTTCTTC.

The CDR3 coding sequence is TGTGCCAGCAGCTCGACCGACAGGTCCCAGACTTTC. Protein product: CASSSTDRSQTF. This chain joins TRBV5-5 and TRBJ2-6, with D possibly being TRBD1 (6 bases). This CDR3 has 12 amino acids. The germline V gene encodes CDR1 SGHKS and CDR2 YYEKEE (reference sequence). V lost 3 bases, J lost 18 bases, and 16 bases lay in between.

This clone has just one count. The J gene is TRBJ2-7, the V gene TRBV19; tentative D call: TRBD2 (5 bases). V was trimmed by 4 bases and J by 0 bases, leaving 10 bases between them. This CDR3 contains 14 residues. In germline, CDR1 is LNHDA, CDR2 SQIVND (reference sequence). The DNA of the CDR3 is TGTGCCAGTAGTAGTAGCGCGAGCTCCTACGAGCAGTACTTC. This codes for CASSSSASSYEQYF.

The chain carries TRBV7-9 and TRBJ2-1; 11 nucleotides line up with TRBD1. Per the germline V gene, CDR1 is SEHNR and CDR2 is FQNEAQ (reference sequence). Trimming at V came to 8 bases and at J to 7 bases, leaving 10 bases not matched to a gene. This CDR3 region has 15 residues. The CDR3 reads CASLGPGQGGNEQFF. The CDR3 DNA is TGTGCCAGCCTCGGGCCGGGACAGGGGGGAAATGAGCAGTTCTTC.

The chain uses TRBV11-3 and TRBJ2-2; D gene unclear. The V gene's germline CDR1 is SGHNT and CDR2 YENEEA. The CDR3 is made up of 13 amino acids. Trimming took off 3 bases at V and 6 bases at J, with 8 bases between the two ends. The CDR3 DNA reads TGTGCCAGCAGCTTTAGTTTCGCCGGGGAGCTGTTTTTT. Amino acids: CASSFSFAGELFF.

V usage is TRBV29-1 and J usage is TRBJ2-7, with TRBD2 identical over 8 bases. Germline loops: CDR1 SQVTM, CDR2 ANQGSEA. CDR3 length equals 13 residues. V lost 6 bases to trimming and J lost 3 bases; unmatched junction nucleotides: 7. Here the CDR3 DNA reads TGCAGCGTCGCAACTAGCGGTAACTACGAGCAGTACTTC. Amino acids: CSVATSGNYEQYF.

The gene calls are TRBV28 and TRBJ2-1; D perhaps matches TRBD2 (5 bases). V was trimmed by 8 bases and J by 4 bases, leaving 15 bases between them. The V gene's germline CDR1 is MDHEN and CDR2 SYDVKM. This CDR3 comprises 14 residues. The CDR3 DNA follows: TGTGCCAGCGCTATGAGCGGAGAATACAATGAGCAGTTCTTC. This translates into CASAMSGEYNEQFF. The complete variable domain, with remaining parts taken from reference TRBV28 and TRBJ2-1, reads DVKVTQSSRYLVKRTGEKVFLECVQDMDHENMFWYRQDPGLGLRLIYFSYDVKMKEKGDIPEGYSVSREKKERFSLILESASTNQTSMYLCASAMSGEYNEQFFGPGTRLTVL.

The rearrangement uses TRBV7-6 and TRBJ2-1, with 9 bases that match TRBD2. The junction had 2 bases not matched to a gene; V was cut back by 5 bases and J by 0 bases. The length of the CDR3 is 15 residues. Germline loops: CDR1 SGHVS, CDR2 FNYEAQ. CDR3 DNA: TGTGCCAGCAGCGTACTAGCGGGCTCCTACAATGAGCAGTTCTTC. It specifies CASSVLAGSYNEQFF.

The V gene is TRBV5-1, the J gene TRBJ2-1, with D tentatively TRBD2 (6 bases). Trimming left V 7 bases short and J 6 bases short, with 20 bases between. The germline V gene encodes CDR1 SGHRS and CDR2 YFSETQ. The CDR3 runs to 15 residues. The chain's CDR3 is CASGPIGPSVNEQFF. CDR3 nucleotide sequence: TGCGCCAGCGGACCTATCGGGCCTAGCGTCAATGAGCAGTTCTTC.

As to this clone: The same CDR3 can be traced to other DNA sequences in this sample. This chain connects TRBV28 to TRBJ1-1; D unclear. CDR3 length equals 11 residues. Looked up from germline, CDR1 is MDHEN and CDR2 is SYDVKM. V was pared by 6 bases and J by 2 bases, with 4 bases between. CDR3 sequence reads: CASRLNTEAFF. The CDR3 DNA reads as TGTGCCAGCAGACTTAACACTGAAGCTTTCTTT.

V is TRBV5-8 and J is TRBJ2-7; D uncertain. Trimming removed 2 bases from V and 2 bases from J, with 5 bases in between. CDR1 and CDR2 from the germline V gene are SGHTS and YDEGEE. This CDR3 spans 12 amino acids. This CDR3 is CASSFSAYEQYF. CDR3 sequence (DNA): TGTGCCAGCAGCTTCAGTGCCTACGAGCAGTACTTC.

To note about this clone: One end of the junction is discordant with germline, which a read error may explain. This chain joins TRBV28 and TRBJ2-7; D might be TRBD2 (5 bases). This CDR3 spans 12 amino acids. Germline V gives CDR1 MDHEN, CDR2 SYDVKM. The CDR3 sequence: CASSLEVGESHF. The CDR3 bases are TGTGCCAGCAGTTTAGAGGTCGGGGAATCGCACTTC.

J is TRBJ1-5 and V is TRBV5-4; 9 bases map to TRBD1. Looked up from germline, CDR1 is SGHNT and CDR2 is YYREEE (reference sequence). The junction had 2 bases not matched to a gene; V was cut back by 3 bases and J by 4 bases. The CDR3 length is 14 residues. This CDR3 is CASSYGTGNQPQHF. CDR3 nucleotides: TGTGCCAGCAGCTATGGGACAGGGAATCAGCCCCAGCATTTT. Variable domain in full (rest from reference TRBV5-4 and TRBJ1-5): ETGVTQSPTHLIKTRGQQVTLRCSSQSGHNTVSWYQQALGQGPQFIFQYYREEENGRGNFPPRFSGLQFPNYSSELNVNALELDDSALYLCASSYGTGNQPQHFGDGTRLSIL.

The V and J genes are TRBV4-1 and TRBJ1-2; a possible D gene is TRBD1 (6 bases). V was trimmed by 1 base and J by 1 base, leaving 13 bases between them. Germline-derived CDR1 and CDR2 are MGHRA and YSYEKL. This CDR3 has 16 amino acids. CDR3 region: CASSQVTRGSNYGYTF. CDR3 DNA sequence: TGCGCCAGCAGCCAAGTAACCAGGGGCAGTAACTATGGCTACACCTTC.

This clone was seen only once. The chain links TRBV10-3 to TRBJ1-6; 8 bases match TRBD1. The CDR3 contains 16 residues. After removal of 3 bases from V and 8 bases from J, the junction contained 9 bases not matched to a gene. Germline values: CDR1 ENHRY, CDR2 SYGVKD. CDR3 residues: CAISDLAGGVDSPLHF. In DNA form, the CDR3 reads TGTGCCATCAGTGATTTGGCAGGGGGCGTTGATTCACCCCTCCACTTT.

This chain joins TRBV28 and TRBJ1-5, with unresolved D. With 3 bases removed from V and 3 bases from J, the gap between germline ends came to 15 bases. Germline values: CDR1 MDHEN, CDR2 SYDVKM. This CDR3 has 16 residues. CDR3 residues: CASSFIPRTPNQPQHF. Here the CDR3 DNA reads TGTGCCAGCAGTTTCATTCCTCGAACTCCCAATCAGCCCCAGCATTTT.

The V call is TRBV27, the J call TRBJ2-3; D may be TRBD2 (5 bases). The CDR3 covers 12 residues. In germline, CDR1 is MNHEY, CDR2 SMNVEV (reference sequence). Trimming took off 5 bases at V and 6 bases at J, with 9 bases between the two ends. The CDR3 loop reads CASSLLGDTQYF. The CDR3 nucleotides are TGTGCCAGCAGTCTACTAGGGGATACGCAGTATTTT.

The chain has TRBV5-8 and TRBJ1-2; perhaps TRBD1 as D (6 bases). This CDR3 region has 18 residues. Looked up from germline, CDR1 is SGHTS and CDR2 is YDEGEE. V lost 7 bases and J lost 7, with 32 bases in between. CDR3 DNA sequence: TGTGCCAGCGGCAACAGGGCAGGGGTATTTAGGGGACCGGCTGGCTACACCTTC. Encoded protein: CASGNRAGVFRGPAGYTF.

Note on this clone: Distinct nucleotide sequences in the sample also encode this CDR3. The chain employs TRBV7-6 and TRBJ2-3; D is possibly TRBD1 (5 bases). Deletions cut 0 bases from V and 0 bases from J, with 7 bases between. CDR3 length equals 15 residues. In germline, CDR1 is SGHVS, CDR2 FNYEAQ. In DNA, the CDR3 is TGTGCCAGCAGCTTAGCAGGGGCTAGCACAGATACGCAGTATTTT. It specifies CASSLAGASTDTQYF.

Here the CDR3 DNA reads TGTGCCAGCAGTTTAGCAGCGCAGGGCCCCTACGAGCAGTACTTC. Protein: CASSLAAQGPYEQYF. The chain employs TRBV27 and TRBJ2-7; weak D call: TRBD1 (5 bases). Germline values: CDR1 MNHEY, CDR2 SMNVEV (reference sequence). CDR3 length equals 15 residues. The V and J ends lost 2 bases and 2 bases respectively, with 13 bases between them.

This clone was counted a single time. The J gene is TRBJ1-2, the V gene TRBV5-5; D is possibly TRBD1 (6 bases). Between the trimmed V and J ends, which lost 0 bases and 1 base, there was a span of 13 bases. CDR3 length: 16 residues. CDR1 and CDR2 (germline): SGHKS, YYEKEE (reference sequence). The CDR3 protein is CASSLDDRFFNYGYTF. In DNA form, the CDR3 reads TGTGCCAGCAGCTTGGATGACAGGTTCTTTAACTATGGCTACACCTTC.